The 14 T cell receptor beta chains presented below share a single source sample, sequenced in a study of T cell responses to AZD1222 COVID-19 vaccine. The assay was immunoSEQ multiplex PCR, and TCRdb's table has in-frame clones only and misses some. The data contain 150,000 to 200,000 clones, more than 70% of them singletons. The sample here was peripheral blood, taken on day 0 of AZD1222 vaccination. All receptors come from an adult in good health.

This clone was seen once. This sequence joins TRBV19 and TRBJ1-3; D is unclear. Germline-derived CDR1 and CDR2 are LNHDA and SQIVND (reference sequence). V lost 7 bases and J 3 bases, leaving 16 bases between the germline ends. The CDR3 has 15 residues. CDR3 residues: CASTRARAGGNTIYF. The CDR3 DNA is TGTGCCAGTACCCGGGCCAGAGCGGGTGGAAACACCATATATTTT.

V gene TRBV2 combines with J gene TRBJ1-6, with D hard to call. CDR1 and CDR2 from the germline V gene are SNHLY and FYNNEI. The V gene lost 8 bases and the J gene lost 4 bases, with 12 bases spanning the gap. The CDR3 runs 14 residues. The CDR3 protein is CASRQLLYNSPLHF. The DNA of the CDR3 is TGTGCCAGCCGCCAATTATTATATAATTCACCCCTCCACTTT.

The chain joins TRBV2 to TRBJ1-2; D unclear. Trimming shortened V by 9 bases and J by 4 bases, and 12 bases separated the two germline ends. Per the germline V gene, CDR1 is SNHLY and CDR2 is FYNNEI. The CDR3 extends over 12 amino acids. CDR3 sequence (DNA): TGTGCCAGTTCCGAAGGGAGCTATGGCTACACCTTC. Encoded protein: CASSEGSYGYTF.

V and J are TRBV6-2 or TRBV6-3 and TRBJ2-7; D may be TRBD1 or TRBD2 (5 bases each). CDR1 is MNHEY and CDR2 is SVGEGT in the germline V gene. The CDR3 is made up of 16 amino acids. The V gene lost 5 bases and the J gene lost 5 bases, with 22 bases spanning the gap. The CDR3 region is CASSGGRTAFGDEQYF. The CDR3 nucleotides are TGTGCCAGCAGTGGGGGTAGGACCGCCTTTGGAGACGAGCAGTACTTC.

CDR3 residues: CASSQDGHPAGANVLTF. The DNA for the CDR3 is TGTGCCAGCAGCCAAGATGGGCACCCGGCTGGGGCCAACGTCCTGACTTTC. This chain connects TRBV14 to TRBJ2-6; no definite D call. Germline loops: CDR1 SGHDN, CDR2 FVKESK. Trimming removed 0 bases at V and 2 bases at J, with 11 bases between. This CDR3 has 17 residues. Full variable domain (outside the CDR3, taken from reference TRBV14 and TRBJ2-6): EAGVTQFPSHSVIEKGQTVTLRCDPISGHDNLYWYRRVMGKEIKFLLHFVKESKQDESGMPNNRFLAERTGGTYSTLKVQPAELEDSGVYFCASSQDGHPAGANVLTFGAGSRLTVL.

The chain has TRBV7-9 and TRBJ1-1; possibly TRBD1 for D (5 bases). The CDR3 runs 15 residues. V was cut by 5 bases and J by 8 bases, with 21 bases left in between. Germline-derived CDR1 and CDR2 are SEHNR and FQNEAQ (reference sequence). The CDR3 nucleotides are TGTGCCAGCAGCCGGGGGGAACGCCCAAACAGAGAAGCTTTCTTT. Translating it yields CASSRGERPNREAFF.

The chain employs TRBV4-3 and TRBJ2-4; D is possibly TRBD2 (6 bases). From germline, CDR1 is LGHNA and CDR2 YSLEER. This CDR3 spans 19 amino acids. V lost 0 bases, J lost 2 bases, and 20 bases lay in between. CDR3 DNA sequence: TGCGCCAGCAGCCAAGATTTCGGGGGAGCCGATTCTACCAAAAACATTCAGTACTTC. This encodes CASSQDFGGADSTKNIQYF.

This chain links TRBV6-5 with TRBJ1-1; D gene unclear. Trimming shortened V by 2 bases and J by 4 bases, and 11 bases separated the two germline ends. Germline V gene lookup returns CDR1 MNHEY and CDR2 SVGAGI. The CDR3 loop spans 14 amino acids. CDR3 DNA sequence: TGTGCCAGCAGTTACCGGGCCCGGGGCACTGAAGCTTTCTTT. It yields the protein CASSYRARGTEAFF.

The chain couples TRBV28 to TRBJ1-2; TRBD1 aligns across 7 bases. The germline gives CDR1 MDHEN, CDR2 SYDVKM. The CDR3 totals 14 residues. V shed 3 bases and J 4 bases; nucleotides not matched to a gene: 5. The CDR3 DNA sequence: TGTGCCAGCAGTTTGGGACAGCCATTCTATGGCTACACCTTC. Its protein product is CASSLGQPFYGYTF.

The rearrangement links TRBV19 to TRBJ1-5, with a weak D call TRBD1 (6 bases). Trimming stripped 3 bases from V and 7 bases from J, with 10 bases between. Per the germline V gene, CDR1 is LNHDA and CDR2 is SQIVND (reference sequence). The CDR3 contains 13 residues. The CDR3 sequence is CASSITGPQPQHF. The DNA of the CDR3 is TGTGCCAGTAGTATTACAGGGCCCCAGCCCCAGCATTTT.

J is TRBJ1-2 and V is TRBV6-5; D call uncertain. The CDR3 covers 15 residues. Per germline, CDR1 MNHEY and CDR2 SVGAGI. V lost 6 bases to trimming and J lost 6 bases, with 20 bases between them. The CDR3 DNA is TGTGCCAGCAGAACCCCCTCCCGGGGTAATAATGGCTACACCTTC. This translates into CASRTPSRGNNGYTF.

Only one count was recorded for this clone. The chain couples TRBV28 to TRBJ2-1; TRBD1 aligns across 11 bases. V lost 2 bases and J lost 3; bases outside the gene matches: 0. In germline, CDR1 is MDHEN, CDR2 SYDVKM. The CDR3 extends over 15 amino acids. CDR3 nucleotides: TGTGCCAGCAGTTTAGGGACAGGGGGCTACAATGAGCAGTTCTTC. Its protein product is CASSLGTGGYNEQFF.

The chain carries TRBV7-9 and TRBJ1-1; D might be TRBD1 (6 bases). The germline gives CDR1 SEHNR, CDR2 FQNEAQ (reference sequence). Trimming cost V 7 bases and J 1 base, with 13 bases left between them. The CDR3 contains 14 residues. CDR3 amino acids: CASTQAGANTEAFF. CDR3 coding DNA: TGTGCCAGCACTCAAGCGGGGGCGAACACTGAAGCTTTCTTT.

This clone appeared once. This chain joins TRBV1 and TRBJ2-2; TRBD2 is the table's D call, not checked against the DNA. TRBV1 is termed a pseudogene. The CDR3 has 15 amino acids. CDR3 nucleotide sequence: TGCACCAGCAGACTACAGCGGGAGGCCACCGGGGAGCTGTTTTTT. As protein: CTSRLQREATGELFF.